These 28 T cell receptor beta chains share one sample of origin, sequenced in a study of PD-1 blockade in classical Hodgkin lymphoma (dated by TCRdb to 2018 to 2020). Library creation used the immunoSEQ multiplex PCR assay. The clones in this table, taken by TCRdb from immuneACCESS, are in-frame only. Not every clone is retained; where verified, under half of the shortfall comes from an unresolved V gene, and the cause of the rest is unknown. For this sample the table gives approximately 29,000 clones, of which around 79% were detected only once. In total, the top ten clones hold about 0.6% of the sample. What the time point label conveys for this sample: cycle 4 day 1 (C4D1), after six to seven weeks of nivolumab. Every trial patient had relapsed after autologous stem cell transplantation, and cohorts A, B and C differed in prior brentuximab vedotin exposure. A Miltenyi CD4+ T cell isolation kit was used for magnetic negative selection to purify CD4+ T cells from thawed PBMCs.

The sample here was CD4+ T cells from blood, taken before the fourth cycle of nivolumab. These receptor sequences come from a human donor with classical Hodgkin lymphoma.

The V call is TRBV2, the J call TRBJ1-6; TRBD1 might be the D (6 bases). Trimming pared 5 bases from V and 7 bases from J, leaving 12 bases between. This CDR3 region has 14 residues. CDR1 SNHLY and CDR2 FYNNEI come from the germline V gene. As DNA, the CDR3 is TGTGCCAGCAGTATTACAGGGTTCAATTCACCCCTCCACTTT. Encoded protein: CASSITGFNSPLHF.

This sequence joins TRBV18 and TRBJ1-2; a possible D gene is TRBD1 (5 bases). CDR1 is KGHSH, CDR2 LQKENI, per germline. V lost 0 bases and J lost 4, with 12 bases in between. The CDR3 consists of 15 residues. The DNA for the CDR3 is TGTGCCAGCTCACCACCCCACAGGTCCCTCTATGGCTACACCTTC. Translating gives CASSPPHRSLYGYTF.

V gene TRBV18 combines with J gene TRBJ1-1; tentative D call: TRBD1 (5 bases). The V end was cut by 3 bases, the J end by 1 base, with 9 bases between. This CDR3 contains 14 residues. Germline V gene sequence: CDR1 KGHSH, CDR2 LQKENI. For the CDR3, the DNA is TGTGCCAGCTCACCGATGGGGGGGAACACTGAAGCTTTCTTT. Translating gives CASSPMGGNTEAFF. The entire variable domain, with the rest obtained from reference TRBV18 and TRBJ1-1, is as follows: NAGVMQNPRHLVRRRGQEARLRCSPMKGHSHVYWYRQLPEEGLKFMVYLQKENIIDESGMPKERFSAEFPKEGPSILRIQQVVRGDSAAYFCASSPMGGNTEAFFGQGTRLTVV.

The gene calls are TRBV28 and TRBJ1-4; D is undetermined. The CDR3 contains 15 residues. The ends were cut back, 4 bases at V and 10 bases at J, with 19 bases in the middle. Germline assignment: CDR1 MDHEN and CDR2 SYDVKM. In DNA, the CDR3 is TGTGCCAGCAGTTCAGGAGTTGGAGGTCGCGGAAAACTGTTTTTT. It codes for CASSSGVGGRGKLFF. The full variable domain, completed using reference TRBV28 and TRBJ1-4, is DVKVTQSSRYLVKRTGEKVFLECVQDMDHENMFWYRQDPGLGLRLIYFSYDVKMKEKGDIPEGYSVSREKKERFSLILESASTNQTSMYLCASSSGVGGRGKLFFGSGTQLSVL.

V usage is TRBV2 and J usage is TRBJ2-7; weak D call: TRBD2 (6 bases). Germline loops: CDR1 SNHLY, CDR2 FYNNEI. The V end lost 6 bases, the J end lost 6 bases, and 21 bases lay between the germline ends. The CDR3 is 15 amino acids. CDR3 sequence: CASRLRDGGLGEQYF. Here the CDR3 DNA reads TGTGCCAGCAGACTGCGGGACGGTGGTCTGGGCGAGCAGTACTTC.

The CDR3 loop reads CASSIDWWQGHGYTF. CDR3 DNA sequence: TGTGCCAGCAGCATCGATTGGTGGCAGGGTCATGGCTACACCTTC. The V and J genes are TRBV7-8 and TRBJ1-2; TRBD1 is a possible D gene (5 bases). Germline CDR1 is SGHVS and CDR2 is FQNEAQ. The V and J ends lost 5 bases and 6 bases respectively, with 19 bases between them. This CDR3 region has 15 residues.

This clone was seen more than once but under ten times. The CDR3 spells CASSLGTGINQPQHF. The CDR3 DNA is TGCGCCAGCAGCTTGGGGACAGGGATCAATCAGCCCCAGCATTTT. This sequence joins TRBV5-1 and TRBJ1-5, with TRBD1 matching 8 bases. The V gene's germline CDR1 is SGHRS and CDR2 YFSETQ. The CDR3 has 15 amino acids. V gave up 0 bases and J gave up 3 bases; unmatched junction bases: 2.

The J gene is TRBJ2-3, the V gene TRBV19; unclear D gene. The germline CDR1 and CDR2 sequences are LNHDA and SQIVND (reference sequence). Trimming took off 1 base at V and 8 bases at J, with 13 bases between the two ends. The CDR3 has 14 amino acids. DNA of the CDR3: TGTGCCAGTAGTATAGGTCGGCAGACGAGTACGCAGTATTTT. It specifies CASSIGRQTSTQYF.

The chain links TRBV7-3 to TRBJ1-1; 8 bases agree with TRBD1. Germline values: CDR1 SGHTA, CDR2 FQGTGA. This CDR3 is built from 13 residues. Germline trimming cut 4 bases from V and 5 bases from J; bases unmatched to any gene: 3. CDR3 coding DNA: TGTGCCAGCAGCTCACAGGGGGGTACTGAAGCTTTCTTT. Translation: CASSSQGGTEAFF.

The genes are TRBV7-9 and TRBJ1-5; a possible D gene is TRBD1 (5 bases). CDR1 SEHNR and CDR2 FQNEAQ come from the germline V gene (reference sequence). The CDR3 has 13 amino acids. V lost 1 base, J lost 6 bases, and 7 bases lay in between. The CDR3 DNA sequence: TGTGCCAGCAGCTTAGGAGGGGTTCAGCCCCAGCATTTT. This codes for CASSLGGVQPQHF.

The genes are TRBV28 and TRBJ2-7; 7 bases match TRBD1. CDR1 is MDHEN, CDR2 SYDVKM, per germline. The ends lost 10 bases at V and 4 bases at J; junction bases unmatched: 10. The CDR3 covers 13 residues. The CDR3 reads CATTGTVEYEQYF. The CDR3 bases are TGTGCCACTACCGGGACAGTGGAATACGAGCAGTACTTC.

The chain recombines TRBV28 with TRBJ2-7; the D is unclear. V dropped 7 bases and J dropped 5 bases, with 12 bases sitting between them. Germline CDR1 MDHEN, CDR2 SYDVKM. The CDR3 contains 12 residues. CDR3 loop: CASKSGNHEQYF. The CDR3 region has the DNA TGTGCCAGCAAGAGTGGGAACCACGAGCAGTACTTC.

The rearrangement joins TRBV5-1 to TRBJ1-5; D ambiguous. The germline V gene encodes CDR1 SGHRS and CDR2 YFSETQ. There are 15 residues in the CDR3. The ends were cut back, 0 bases at V and 3 bases at J, with 10 bases in the middle. CDR3 sequence: CASSLESGFNQPQHF. The CDR3 nucleotides read TGCGCCAGCAGCTTGGAATCAGGTTTCAATCAGCCCCAGCATTTT.

The chain employs TRBV5-1 and TRBJ2-7; possible D gene TRBD2, 6 bases. V lost 0 bases and J 3 bases, leaving 13 bases between the germline ends. The CDR3 is made up of 15 amino acids. CDR1 and CDR2 (germline): SGHRS, YFSETQ. CDR3 sequence reads: CASSLGVGGGYEQYF. The CDR3 DNA sequence: TGCGCCAGCAGCTTGGGTGTGGGAGGAGGCTACGAGCAGTACTTC.

The chain employs TRBV4-1 and TRBJ2-5; 7 bases are shared with TRBD1. CDR3 length: 16 residues. V dropped 0 bases and J dropped 3; count of bases not matched to a gene: 7. Per the germline V gene, CDR1 is MGHRA and CDR2 is YSYEKL. The CDR3 loop is CASSQDPRGTEETQYF. The CDR3 DNA reads TGCGCCAGCAGCCAAGATCCGAGGGGGACAGAAGAGACCCAGTACTTC.

The rearrangement uses TRBV6-6 and TRBJ1-2, with 7 nucleotides matching TRBD1. This CDR3 region has 13 residues. CDR1 is MNHNY, CDR2 SVGAGI, per germline (reference sequence). V trimming: 6 bases; J trimming: 5 bases; junction bases outside the gene matches: 6. The DNA for the CDR3 is TGTGCCAGCAGAAAGACAGGGTGGTATGGCTACACCTTC. Translated: CASRKTGWYGYTF.

This clone was counted only a few times. The chain is built from TRBV6-5 and TRBJ1-3; D gene uncertain. V lost 6 bases, J lost 0 bases, and 6 bases lay in between. CDR1 is MNHEY and CDR2 is SVGAGI in the germline V gene. The CDR3 length is 13 residues. For the CDR3, the DNA is TGTGCCAGCAGGAGACTCTCTGGAAACACCATATATTTT. Protein: CASRRLSGNTIYF.

This clone was picked up one time. The chain carries TRBV9 and TRBJ2-2; maybe TRBD2 (6 bases). CDR1 is SGDLS, CDR2 YYNGEE, per germline. The CDR3 is made up of 16 amino acids. Trimming stripped 0 bases from V and 2 bases from J, with 11 bases between. Here the CDR3 reads CASSVGAGFNTGELFF. In nucleotides, the CDR3 is TGTGCCAGCAGCGTAGGGGCGGGGTTTAACACCGGGGAGCTGTTTTTT.

J is TRBJ2-5 and V is TRBV19; D gene ambiguous. In germline, CDR1 is LNHDA, CDR2 SQIVND (reference sequence). V gave up 4 bases and J gave up 3 bases, with 9 bases separating them. There are 13 residues in the CDR3. This CDR3 reads CASSKVAEETQYF. For the CDR3, the DNA is TGTGCCAGTAGTAAGGTCGCTGAAGAGACCCAGTACTTC.

The chain links TRBV10-3 to TRBJ2-3; 7 positions match TRBD1. J was trimmed by 2 bases and V by 2 bases; bases with no gene match: 7. In germline, CDR1 is ENHRY, CDR2 SYGVKD. The CDR3 runs to 16 residues. The CDR3 DNA is TGTGCCATCAGTGAGGGACAGGCCGTTCTCACAGATACGCAGTATTTT. The encoded protein is CAISEGQAVLTDTQYF.

This chain uses TRBV4-2 with TRBJ1-1; D may be TRBD1 (5 bases). Per the germline V gene, CDR1 is LGHNA and CDR2 is YNFKEQ. The CDR3 is 15 residues long. V was clipped by 4 bases and J by 11 bases, with 23 bases between them. The DNA of the CDR3 is TGTGCCAGCAGCCCAATAGTTTCCGTTGGGGGTTCCGCTTTCTTT. Protein product: CASSPIVSVGGSAFF.

This chain connects TRBV6-4 to TRBJ2-2, with D maybe TRBD2 (6 bases). This CDR3 is built from 16 residues. The germline V gene has CDR1 MRHNA and CDR2 SNTAGT. V was cut by 3 bases and J by 1 base, with 12 bases left in between. Here the CDR3 DNA reads TGTGCCAGCAGTGAGAGGAGGGTTGGGAACACCGGGGAGCTGTTTTTT. Protein: CASSERRVGNTGELFF.

This clone was observed a single time. The chain joins TRBV19 to TRBJ2-7; 10 nucleotides agree with TRBD1. Germline V gene data show CDR1 as LNHDA and CDR2 as SQIVND (reference sequence). J lost 1 base, V lost 6 bases, and 6 bases had no gene match. The CDR3 loop spans 15 amino acids. The CDR3 is CASSVDRGLSYEQYF. The CDR3 region has the DNA TGTGCCAGTAGCGTCGACAGGGGGCTGTCCTACGAGCAGTACTTC.

J is TRBJ1-2 and V is TRBV9; 8 bases line up with TRBD1. CDR1 is SGDLS and CDR2 is YYNGEE in the germline V gene. CDR3 length equals 13 residues. Trimming removed 4 bases from V and 8 bases from J; junction bases left unmatched: 7. This CDR3 is CASSTGQGGGYTF. The CDR3 DNA follows: TGTGCCAGCAGCACCGGACAGGGAGGCGGCTACACCTTC.

V and J are TRBV6-5 and TRBJ1-3, with a possible D match to TRBD1 (5 bases). From germline, CDR1 is MNHEY and CDR2 SVGAGI. V gave up 0 bases and J gave up 1 base, with 7 bases separating them. This CDR3 spans 15 amino acids. CDR3 region: CASSYSGQSGNTIYF. The CDR3 nucleotides are TGTGCCAGCAGTTACTCCGGACAATCTGGAAACACCATATATTTT.

The chain has TRBV5-1 and TRBJ2-7; D remains ambiguous. The ends were cut back, 3 bases at V and 6 bases at J, with 13 bases in the middle. Looked up from germline, CDR1 is SGHRS and CDR2 is YFSETQ. The length of the CDR3 is 13 residues. The CDR3 DNA reads as TGCGCCAGCAGCTCTATCGACTCAACCGAGCAGTACTTC. Residues: CASSSIDSTEQYF.

The V and J genes are TRBV23-1 and TRBJ2-2; D may be TRBD1 or TRBD2 (5 bases each). TRBV23-1 qualifies as an ORF whose function is uncertain. The length of the CDR3 is 19 residues. V lost 0 bases and J lost 6, with 23 bases in between. CDR3 amino acids: CASSQSRAGIVLGPGELFF. As DNA, the CDR3 is TGCGCCAGCAGTCAATCGAGGGCAGGGATAGTGTTGGGTCCCGGGGAGCTGTTTTTT.

The rearrangement links TRBV2 to TRBJ2-1; possible D gene TRBD2, 6 bases. This CDR3 is built from 14 residues. Germline V gives CDR1 SNHLY, CDR2 FYNNEI. V was trimmed by 4 bases and J by 9 bases, leaving 16 bases between them. The CDR3 spells CASSVNTIGGEQFF. Here the CDR3 DNA reads TGTGCCAGCAGTGTTAATACGATCGGGGGTGAGCAGTTCTTC. Full variable domain (outside the CDR3, taken from reference TRBV2 and TRBJ2-1): EPEVTQTPSHQVTQMGQEVILRCVPISNHLYFYWYRQILGQKVEFLVSFYNNEISEKSEIFDDQFSVERPDGSNFTLKIRSTKLEDSAMYFCASSVNTIGGEQFFGPGTRLTVL.